The 14 T cell receptor beta chains reported below all come from one sample, sequenced in a study of T-cell memory formation after mild COVID-19. TCRdb itself ran the 5' RACE reads through MiXCR, one entry per CDR3 protein. The top ten hold about 22% of the sample, which has about 350,000 distinct CDR3 sequences, roughly 14% seen once. Sequenced: PBMCs or a T cell subset sorted from them (not recorded which). These receptors were obtained from a man between 18 and 29 years old who had mild COVID-19 (a few samples of this study predate the infection). Cell type and time point are not known.

Only a few counts were recorded for this clonotype. This chain connects TRBV6-5 to TRBJ2-2, with a possible D match to TRBD1 (5 bases). The CDR3 spans 16 residues. Trimming removed 2 bases at V and 1 base at J, with 11 bases between. The V gene's germline CDR1 is MNHEY and CDR2 SVGAGI. CDR3 sequence: CASSYPPTGNTGELFF. CDR3 DNA: TGTGCCAGCAGTTACCCCCCCACAGGGAACACCGGGGAGCTGTTTTTT.

The chain is built from TRBV4-3 and TRBJ2-2, with D possibly being TRBD1 (5 bases). This CDR3 contains 18 residues. The germline V and J ends were trimmed by 0 bases and 2 bases, with 16 bases remaining between them. Germline-derived CDR1 and CDR2 are LGHNA and YSLEER. As DNA, the CDR3 is TGCGCCAGCAGCCAAGAGACCCAACGGACACTCAACACCGGGGAGCTGTTTTTT. Its translation is CASSQETQRTLNTGELFF.

The chain couples TRBV3-1 to TRBJ1-5; no reliable D call. Germline V CDR1 and CDR2: LGHDT, YNNKEL (reference sequence). This CDR3 contains 13 residues. The ends were cut back, 2 bases at V and 4 bases at J, with 6 bases in the middle. CDR3 amino acids: CASSQRLNQPQHF. As DNA, the CDR3 is TGTGCCAGCAGCCAACGGCTGAATCAGCCCCAGCATTTT.

This clonotype was seen only a few times. The rearrangement links TRBV2 to TRBJ2-2; D uncertain. Per germline, CDR1 SNHLY and CDR2 FYNNEI. The CDR3 covers 13 residues. V lost 4 bases to trimming and J lost 4 bases, with 7 bases between them. In DNA, the CDR3 is TGTGCCAGCAGTGTAGGAGCCACCGGGGAGCTGTTTTTT. This translates into CASSVGATGELFF.

The V and J genes are TRBV20-1 and TRBJ2-5; D uncertain. Germline CDR1 and CDR2: DFQATT and SNEGSKA (reference sequence). V dropped 5 bases and J dropped 1 base, with 11 bases sitting between them. The CDR3 runs to 13 residues. CDR3 loop: CSAGPGVQETQYF. DNA for the CDR3: TGCAGTGCTGGACCCGGAGTCCAAGAGACCCAGTACTTC.

This clonotype was detected many times. The genes are TRBV5-5 and TRBJ1-4; D gene uncertain. The V end was cut by 1 base, the J end by 4 bases, with 11 bases between. CDR1 SGHKS and CDR2 YYEKEE come from the germline V gene (reference sequence). The CDR3 is 15 amino acids. The CDR3 nucleotides read TGTGCCAGCAGCTTGAGGGCAGACGTTAATGAAAAACTGTTTTTT. As protein: CASSLRADVNEKLFF. Filled out from reference TRBV5-5 and TRBJ1-4, the complete variable domain reads DAGVTQSPTHLIKTRGQQVTLRCSPISGHKSVSWYQQVLGQGPQFIFQYYEKEERGRGNFPDRFSARQFPNYSSELNVNALLLGDSALYLCASSLRADVNEKLFFGSGTQLSVL.

The chain recombines TRBV12-3 or TRBV12-4 with TRBJ2-5, with 14 positions matching TRBD2. V was pared by 5 bases and J by 4 bases, with 3 bases of the junction left unmatched. CDR3 length equals 15 residues. DNA of the CDR3: TGTGCCAGCAGTGGGACTAGCGGGAGAATAGAGACCCAGTACTTC. Protein sequence: CASSGTSGRIETQYF.

The chain employs TRBV5-1 and TRBJ2-1, with D hard to call. From germline, CDR1 is SGHRS and CDR2 YFSETQ. Trimming removed 1 base from V and 6 bases from J, with 8 bases in between. This CDR3 is built from 13 residues. The DNA for the CDR3 is TGCGCCAGCAGCTTGAGGTTCTCCAATGAGCAGTTCTTC. Translating it yields CASSLRFSNEQFF.

This chain connects TRBV20-1 to TRBJ2-5, with TRBD1 matching 10 bases. The V segment lost 6 bases and the J segment 4 bases; nucleotides outside the gene matches: 2. This CDR3 contains 12 residues. Germline V gene sequence: CDR1 DFQATT, CDR2 SNEGSKA (reference sequence). Here the CDR3 reads CSARTGGETQYF. The DNA of the CDR3 is TGCAGTGCCAGGACAGGGGGAGAGACCCAGTACTTC.

Only a few counts were recorded for this clonotype. The chain uses TRBV6-2 or TRBV6-3 and TRBJ2-7; D remains ambiguous. CDR1 MNHEY and CDR2 SVGEGT come from the germline V gene. The CDR3 is 12 amino acids. V lost 6 bases to trimming and J lost 6 bases, with 12 bases between them. CDR3 DNA sequence: TGTGCCAGCAGAGACATCTCGGGCGAGCAGTACGTC. It codes for CASRDISGEQYV.

The chain uses TRBV7-9 and TRBJ2-5; 9 nucleotides line up with TRBD2. Germline trimming cut 2 bases from V and 5 bases from J; bases unmatched to any gene: 9. The CDR3 contains 16 residues. Germline values: CDR1 SEHNR, CDR2 FQNEAQ (reference sequence). CDR3 DNA sequence: TGTGCCAGCAGCTTACTTATAGCGGGGGAGGTGGAGACCCAGTACTTC. This codes for CASSLLIAGEVETQYF.

This clonotype was seen a handful of times. The chain is built from TRBV5-1 and TRBJ2-2; the D is unclear. The CDR3 is made up of 15 amino acids. V was shortened by 6 bases and J by 3 bases, with 15 bases between the two germline ends. In germline, CDR1 is SGHRS, CDR2 YFSETQ. Written as DNA, the CDR3 is TGCGCCAGCACCCCTCTTGGTTTTTACACCGGGGAGCTGTTTTTT. It yields the protein CASTPLGFYTGELFF. Complete variable domain (other parts from reference TRBV5-1 and TRBJ2-2): KAGVTQTPRYLIKTRGQQVTLSCSPISGHRSVSWYQQTPGQGLQFLFEYFSETQRNKGNFPGRFSGRQFSNSRSEMNVSTLELGDSALYLCASTPLGFYTGELFFGEGSRLTVL.

The sample holds many counts of this clonotype. The CDR3 loop reads CATSGVRDTTGELFF. DNA of the CDR3: TGTGCCACCAGTGGTGTCCGGGACACAACCGGGGAGCTGTTTTTT. The chain combines TRBV24-1 with TRBJ2-2; a weak D match, TRBD1 (6 bases). Trimming shortened V by 5 bases and J by 5 bases, and 14 bases separated the two germline ends. The CDR3 sequence is 15 residues long. CDR1 KGHDR and CDR2 SFDVKD come from the germline V gene.

This chain connects TRBV19 to TRBJ2-3; 11 bases are a match to TRBD1. With 10 bases clipped from V and 4 bases from J, the junction kept 7 bases outside the gene matches. The CDR3 consists of 14 residues. Germline V gene sequence: CDR1 LNHDA, CDR2 SQIVND (reference sequence). The CDR3 sequence is CATTDRGRADTQYF. For the CDR3, the DNA is TGTGCCACCACGGACAGGGGGCGCGCAGATACGCAGTATTTT.